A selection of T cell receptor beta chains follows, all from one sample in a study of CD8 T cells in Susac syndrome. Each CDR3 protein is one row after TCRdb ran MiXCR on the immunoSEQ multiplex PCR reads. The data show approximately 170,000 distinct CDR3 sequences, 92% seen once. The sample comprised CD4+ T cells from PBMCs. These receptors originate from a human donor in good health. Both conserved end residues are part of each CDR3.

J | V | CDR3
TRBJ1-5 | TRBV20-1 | CSAGRGMGNQPQHF
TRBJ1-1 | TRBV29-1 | CSVETGRRTGGGRTEAFF
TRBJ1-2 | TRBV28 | CASSSPSVVQGGYTF
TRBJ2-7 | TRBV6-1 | CASSEAGGRGYEQYF
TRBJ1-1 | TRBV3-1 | CASSQDLLNTEAFF
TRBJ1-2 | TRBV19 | CASSPSWTGGSGYTF
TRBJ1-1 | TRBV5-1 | CASSGEDSGNTEAFF
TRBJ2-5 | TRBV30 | CAWLLAETQYF
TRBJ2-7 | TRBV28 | CASNVRDVIYEQYF
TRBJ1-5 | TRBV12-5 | CASGSGVLRKPQHF
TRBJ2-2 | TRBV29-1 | CSVGIFPLSTGELFF
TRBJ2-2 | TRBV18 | CASSPPKGRPTGELFF
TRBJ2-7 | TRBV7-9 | CASSPLGSRGYEQYF
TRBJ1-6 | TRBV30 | CALVKSEPYNSPLHF
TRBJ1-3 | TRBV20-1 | CSARDPSTGAENTIYF
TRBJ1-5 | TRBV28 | CASSLFQGSNQPQHF
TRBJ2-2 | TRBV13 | CASSLGPATGELFF
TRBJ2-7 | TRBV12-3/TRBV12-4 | CASSTDATRSYEQYF
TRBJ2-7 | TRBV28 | CASSLRDYRWLGGAEQYF
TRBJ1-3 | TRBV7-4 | CASSLGRRSGNTIYF
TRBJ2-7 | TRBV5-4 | CASSSNRDRGLPSYEQYF
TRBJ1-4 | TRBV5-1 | CASSPQGEKLFF